This T cell receptor beta chain derives from a study of blood T cell repertoires in COVID-19. For the study at large: Both acute and convalescent COVID-19 samples were obtained from the United States, Italy and Spain.

Trimming removed 0 bases at V and 4 bases at J, with 10 bases between. This CDR3 has 15 residues. Germline CDR1 is SGHTA and CDR2 is FQGTGA. Generated by immunoSEQ multiplex PCR, the TCRdb table keeps only in-frame clones and is missing some. This table holds 35,000 to 40,000 clones, about 85% found once. This sequence joins TRBV7-3 and TRBJ1-3; a weak D match, TRBD1 (5 bases). The source of this sequence is a man older than 75 with active or convalescent COVID-19. Sequenced input: peripheral blood. CDR3 protein: CASSLTSGVGNTIYF. The CDR3 region has the DNA TGTGCCAGCAGCTTAACCTCGGGGGTCGGAAACACCATATATTTT.